The 13 T cell receptor beta chains given below trace back to one sample, sequenced in a study of T-cell memory formation after mild COVID-19. TCRdb itself ran the 5' RACE reads through MiXCR, one entry per CDR3 protein. The sample comprises 210,000 or so distinct CDR3 sequences, around 25% of which are singletons, and roughly 11% rests with the top ten. Sequencing was done on a sample of PBMCs or a T cell subset sorted from them (not recorded which). These receptors were obtained from an adult woman who had mild COVID-19 (a few samples of this study predate the infection). Cell type and time point are not known.

This clonotype appeared a few times. In DNA form, the CDR3 reads TGTGCCAGCAGTTCCTCCGGGACTAAAGGCACAGATACGCAGTATTTT. Translation: CASSSSGTKGTDTQYF. The chain uses TRBV6-4 and TRBJ2-3, with 7 positions matching TRBD2. The V segment lost 5 bases and the J segment 1 base; nucleotides outside the gene matches: 9. Germline loops: CDR1 MRHNA, CDR2 SNTAGT. The CDR3 is made up of 16 amino acids.

This clonotype turned up a few times. V and J are TRBV7-2 and TRBJ2-1, with 12 positions matching TRBD2. Germline CDR1 SGHTA, CDR2 FQGNSA. Trimming removed 5 bases from V and 9 bases from J; junction bases left unmatched: 14. This CDR3 is built from 17 residues. CDR3 region: CASSAAASGRGRGEQFF. The CDR3, as DNA: TGTGCCAGCAGCGCGGCGGCTAGCGGGAGGGGGAGGGGTGAGCAGTTCTTC.

The chain recombines TRBV29-1 with TRBJ1-1; no clear D. The CDR3 contains 14 residues. Germline V lookup: CDR1 SQVTM, CDR2 ANQGSEA. Trimming took off 5 bases at V and 4 bases at J, with 17 bases between the two ends. The CDR3 DNA reads TGCAGCGTTATTATGGGTTCGGGGAGCACTGAAGCTTTCTTT. It yields the protein CSVIMGSGSTEAFF.

The chain combines TRBV11-2 with TRBJ2-7, with 11 bases aligning to TRBD2. The CDR3 has 15 amino acids. Germline V gene data show CDR1 as SGHAT and CDR2 as FQNNGV. J was trimmed by 6 bases and V by 6 bases; bases with no gene match: 10. This CDR3 is CASRAGTSGSGEQYF. CDR3 DNA: TGTGCCAGCAGGGCCGGGACTAGCGGCTCGGGCGAGCAGTACTTC.

The chain couples TRBV9 to TRBJ2-1, with D possibly TRBD2 on 6 matching bases. V was clipped by 3 bases and J by 0 bases, with 16 bases between them. Looked up from germline, CDR1 is SGDLS and CDR2 is YYNGEE. The CDR3 contains 17 residues. The chain's CDR3 is CASSATPGESSYNEQFF. Written as DNA, the CDR3 is TGTGCCAGCAGCGCCACCCCGGGAGAGTCCTCCTACAATGAGCAGTTCTTC.

This clonotype was counted a few times. This chain connects TRBV18 to TRBJ2-7; 7 bases fit TRBD1. Germline CDR1 is KGHSH and CDR2 is LQKENI. V trimming: 3 bases; J trimming: 2 bases; junction bases outside the gene matches: 7. This CDR3 spans 15 amino acids. The DNA for the CDR3 is TGTGCCAGCTCACCCCGGGACAGCGGTCCCTACGAGCAGTACTTC. Its translation: CASSPRDSGPYEQYF.

A few counts support this clonotype. V is TRBV6-5 and J is TRBJ2-5; the D gene could be TRBD1 or TRBD2 (5 bases each). Trimming removed 3 bases at V and 4 bases at J, with 15 bases between. CDR3 length equals 15 residues. The germline CDR1 and CDR2 sequences are MNHEY and SVGAGI. CDR3 sequence: CASSYSRDQGETQYF. The DNA of the CDR3 is TGTGCCAGCAGTTATTCCCGGGACCAGGGAGAGACCCAGTACTTC.

The gene calls are TRBV6-2 or TRBV6-3 and TRBJ2-3, with 11 bases identical to TRBD2. Germline assignment: CDR1 MNHEY and CDR2 SVGEGT. CDR3 size: 15 residues. The V gene end was trimmed by 5 bases and the J gene end by 3 bases; junction bases not matched to a gene: 4. CDR3 loop: CASSTWTSGTDTQYF. The DNA of the CDR3 is TGTGCCAGCAGTACCTGGACTAGCGGGACAGATACGCAGTATTTT.

The rearrangement uses TRBV20-1 and TRBJ1-2; 11 bases are shared with TRBD1. CDR1 DFQATT and CDR2 SNEGSKA come from the germline V gene (reference sequence). The CDR3 is 13 amino acids. The V and J ends lost 6 bases and 4 bases, in that order; junction bases with no gene match: 4. CDR3: CSARTGGGYGYTF. CDR3 nucleotides: TGCAGTGCAAGGACAGGGGGCGGCTATGGCTACACCTTC.

This clonotype was observed a few times. The CDR3 spells CASRRGTGVGGYEQYF. The CDR3 DNA is TGCGCCAGCAGGAGGGGTACAGGGGTTGGCGGGTACGAGCAGTACTTC. V gene TRBV10-2 combines with J gene TRBJ2-7; 7 bases align to TRBD1. This CDR3 has 16 amino acids. In germline, CDR1 is WSHSY, CDR2 SAAADI. Losses at the gene ends were 6 bases for V and 4 bases for J; bases not matched to a gene: 15.

The sample holds a few counts of this clonotype. This chain connects TRBV6-2 or TRBV6-3 to TRBJ2-6; D is perhaps TRBD1 or TRBD2 (5 bases each). There are 16 residues in the CDR3. V dropped 6 bases and J dropped 0 bases, with 12 bases sitting between them. Germline loops: CDR1 MNHEY, CDR2 SVGEGT. CDR3 region: CASSLLGASGANVLTF. The CDR3 DNA is TGTGCCAGCAGCTTGCTCGGGGCCTCTGGGGCCAACGTCCTGACTTTC.

This chain links TRBV7-6 with TRBJ2-1; the D gene could be TRBD1 or TRBD2 (5 bases each). Germline V gene sequence: CDR1 SGHVS, CDR2 FNYEAQ. CDR3 size: 16 residues. V shed 4 bases and J shed 8 bases, with 21 bases lying between them. The CDR3 DNA is TGTGCCAGCAGCTCCCCTGGAGTCTGGAGAGGGGATGAGCAGTTCTTC. Translating gives CASSSPGVWRGDEQFF. The entire variable domain, with the rest obtained from reference TRBV7-6 and TRBJ2-1, is as follows: GAGVSQSPRYKVTKRGQDVALRCDPISGHVSLYWYRQALGQGPEFLTYFNYEAQQDKSGLPNDRFSAERPEGSISTLTIQRTEQRDSAMYRCASSSPGVWRGDEQFFGPGTRLTVL.

The V gene is TRBV5-1, the J gene TRBJ1-4; 8 bases map to TRBD1. Germline assignment: CDR1 SGHRS and CDR2 YFSETQ. V was clipped by 4 bases and J by 4 bases; unmatched bases: 3. This CDR3 comprises 14 residues. This CDR3 reads CASSRGQDNEKLFF. CDR3 nucleotides: TGCGCCAGCAGCCGGGGACAGGATAATGAAAAACTGTTTTTT. The full variable domain, its missing parts supplied by reference TRBV5-1 and TRBJ1-4, is KAGVTQTPRYLIKTRGQQVTLSCSPISGHRSVSWYQQTPGQGLQFLFEYFSETQRNKGNFPGRFSGRQFSNSRSEMNVSTLELGDSALYLCASSRGQDNEKLFFGSGTQLSVL.